The 31 T cell receptor beta chains in this list originate from one sample, sequenced in a study of T cells in Graves' hyperthyroidism and ophthalmopathy. TCR beta CDR3 regions were amplified from RNA. Researchers ran a first-round RT-PCR on the TCR CDR3 using the HTBI primer set. TCRdb analysed the multiplex PCR reads with MiXCR anew, one entry per CDR3 protein. This sample carries about 570,000 distinct CDR3 sequences, more than 45% of them seen once, and the ten largest clones take 19%. Material for sequencing was peripheral blood or thyroid tissue (not recorded which). The receptors shown here come from an adult woman with Graves' disease, either hyperthyroidism or ophthalmopathy (not recorded which).

This chain links TRBV29-1 with TRBJ2-5, with D unresolved. Per the germline V gene, CDR1 is SQVTM and CDR2 is ANQGSEA. The CDR3 extends over 12 amino acids. V dropped 4 bases and J dropped 5 bases, with 11 bases sitting between them. Here the CDR3 DNA reads TGCAGCGTTGTTGGAGTCGCGGAGACCCAGTACTTC. It is translated as CSVVGVAETQYF.

CDR3 region: CASSYEQGEAFF. CDR3 coding DNA: TGTGCCAGCTCGTATGAACAAGGTGAAGCTTTCTTT. The genes are TRBV10-3 and TRBJ1-1; D remains unclear. There are 12 residues in the CDR3. The V end lost 10 bases, the J end lost 7 bases, and 16 bases lay between the germline ends. From germline, CDR1 is ENHRY and CDR2 SYGVKD.

The sample holds many counts of this clonotype. The chain carries TRBV5-4 and TRBJ2-5; 9 positions agree with TRBD1. The CDR3 has 16 amino acids. Germline CDR1 reads SGHNT; CDR2 reads YYREEE (reference sequence). The V gene end was trimmed by 6 bases and the J gene end by 0 bases; junction bases not matched to a gene: 9. The CDR3 DNA sequence: TGTGCCAGCAACCCAGGAGGACAGGGGAACCAAGAGACCCAGTACTTC. Encoded protein: CASNPGGQGNQETQYF.

The chain joins TRBV15 to TRBJ2-5, with D perhaps given as TRBD1 or TRBD2 (5 bases each). This CDR3 comprises 13 residues. Trimming removed 0 bases from V and 7 bases from J, with 9 bases in between. Germline V gives CDR1 LNHNV, CDR2 YYDKDF (reference sequence). The CDR3: CATSRDLGGTQYF. CDR3 coding DNA: TGTGCCACCAGCAGAGATCTTGGGGGGACCCAGTACTTC.

In this sample, this clonotype turned up many times. J is TRBJ2-2 and V is TRBV7-8; 7 bases are a match to TRBD2. The CDR3 has 18 amino acids. The junction had 13 bases not matched to a gene; V was cut back by 5 bases and J by 1 base. The germline gives CDR1 SGHVS, CDR2 FQNEAQ. CDR3 nucleotide sequence: TGTGCCAGCAGCCTAGGTCTCAGGGCGGGAGTGAACACCGGGGAGCTGTTTTTT. As protein: CASSLGLRAGVNTGELFF.

The chain couples TRBV24-1 to TRBJ2-7; D call uncertain. Trimming shortened V by 12 bases and J by 3 bases, and 17 bases separated the two germline ends. Germline V CDR1 and CDR2: KGHDR, SFDVKD. The CDR3 is 13 amino acids. CDR3 sequence: CAPYPGAYYEQYF. CDR3 nucleotide sequence: TGTGCCCCCTACCCAGGAGCCTACTACGAGCAGTACTTC.

The CDR3 loop reads CAIVGQLNSPLHF. For the CDR3, the DNA is TGTGCGATTGTGGGACAATTGAATTCACCCCTCCACTTT. The rearrangement joins TRBV25-1 to TRBJ1-6; possibly TRBD1 for D (6 bases). Germline CDR1 is MGHDK and CDR2 is SYGVNS. This CDR3 has 13 residues.

V usage is TRBV28 and J usage is TRBJ2-7; 9 positions match TRBD1. Germline CDR1 MDHEN, CDR2 SYDVKM. The J segment lost 4 bases and the V segment lost 5 bases, leaving 12 bases of the junction unmatched. The CDR3 spans 16 residues. The CDR3: CASSAKPGQGFYEQYF. The CDR3 DNA sequence: TGTGCCAGCAGTGCTAAACCGGGACAGGGATTTTACGAGCAGTACTTC.

This clonotype was counted ten times or more. This chain uses TRBV12-3 or TRBV12-4 with TRBJ1-5, with a weak D call TRBD1 (6 bases). The CDR3 is 15 residues long. The V end lost 2 bases, the J end lost 3 bases, and 11 bases lay between the germline ends. The CDR3 nucleotides read TGTGCCAGCAGTTTAAACGGACAGTCCAATCAGCCCCAGCATTTT. Its translation is CASSLNGQSNQPQHF.

The V call is TRBV5-6, the J call TRBJ2-7; D is unclear. The CDR3 is made up of 14 amino acids. V was clipped by 0 bases and J by 6 bases, with 13 bases between them. The germline V gene has CDR1 SGHDT and CDR2 YYEEEE. The CDR3 region has the DNA TGTGCCAGCAGCTTGGGGGTGATGAACACCGAGCAGTACTTC. Its translation: CASSLGVMNTEQYF.

The chain employs TRBV5-4 and TRBJ1-1; the D is unclear. V was pared by 4 bases and J by 7 bases, with 14 bases between. The CDR3 length is 13 residues. Germline V lookup: CDR1 SGHNT, CDR2 YYREEE (reference sequence). The CDR3: CASSLSFSYEAFF. For the CDR3, the DNA is TGTGCCAGCAGCCTGAGTTTTAGTTATGAAGCTTTCTTT.

There are a few counts of this clonotype. The V and J genes are TRBV2 and TRBJ2-5; tentatively, D is TRBD1 (5 bases). Per germline, CDR1 SNHLY and CDR2 FYNNEI. Trimming removed 0 bases at V and 5 bases at J, with 7 bases between. CDR3 length equals 13 residues. In DNA form, the CDR3 reads TGTGCCAGCAGTGAAGCGGGGCGGGAGACCCAGTACTTC. Its translation: CASSEAGRETQYF.

V and J are TRBV24-1 and TRBJ2-7, with 9 positions matching TRBD1. V gave up 2 bases and J gave up 4 bases; unmatched junction bases: 8. CDR3 size: 16 residues. Germline loops: CDR1 KGHDR, CDR2 SFDVKD. Written as DNA, the CDR3 is TGTGCCACCAGTGATTCGGCCGGGACAGGGATATACGAGCAGTACTTC. Translated, it gives CATSDSAGTGIYEQYF.

This rearrangement joins TRBV2 to TRBJ2-5; tentative D call: TRBD2 (5 bases). Trimming took 7 bases from V and 3 from J, leaving 15 bases between them. The CDR3 contains 14 residues. Germline V CDR1 and CDR2: SNHLY, FYNNEI. The CDR3 DNA follows: TGTGCCAGCAACCCTAGCTCGAGTGAAGAGACCCAGTACTTC. This codes for CASNPSSSEETQYF.

This clonotype was seen at least ten times. The chain recombines TRBV11-2 with TRBJ1-6, with TRBD1 matching over 9 bases. Trimming removed 2 bases from V and 8 bases from J; junction bases left unmatched: 4. CDR3 length equals 15 residues. Germline CDR1 is SGHAT and CDR2 is FQNNGV. CDR3 sequence: CASSLLGTGYSPLHF. In nucleotides, the CDR3 is TGTGCCAGCAGCTTACTCGGGACAGGGTATTCACCCCTCCACTTT.

This clonotype was recorded many times. V and J are TRBV14 and TRBJ2-5; no definite D call. CDR1 is SGHDN and CDR2 is FVKESK in the germline V gene. CDR3 length: 14 amino acids. Trimming took off 0 bases at V and 1 base at J, with 6 bases between the two ends. The CDR3, as DNA: TGTGCCAGCAGCCAAGATTTAACCCAAGAGACCCAGTACTTC. As protein: CASSQDLTQETQYF.

This clonotype has only a few counts. The chain recombines TRBV7-2 with TRBJ1-5; TRBD1 agrees at 8 bases. CDR1 and CDR2 (germline): SGHTA, FQGNSA. This CDR3 spans 14 amino acids. V gave up 2 bases and J gave up 6 bases; unmatched junction bases: 3. CDR3 residues: CASSLRTGSQPQHF. DNA of the CDR3: TGTGCCAGCAGCTTACGGACAGGGTCTCAGCCCCAGCATTTT.

The chain links TRBV5-1 to TRBJ1-6; the D gene is possibly TRBD1 (5 bases). The V gene's germline CDR1 is SGHRS and CDR2 YFSETQ. This CDR3 region has 13 residues. Trimming pared 3 bases from V and 9 bases from J, leaving 10 bases between. The CDR3 DNA reads TGCGCCAGCAGCTCGGGACCCAGTTCACCCCTCCACTTT. This translates into CASSSGPSSPLHF.

Ten or more counts support this clonotype. The chain uses TRBV2 and TRBJ2-7; 7 bases map to TRBD1. The CDR3 extends over 14 amino acids. Trimming removed 6 bases from V and 7 bases from J; junction bases left unmatched: 12. The V gene's germline CDR1 is SNHLY and CDR2 FYNNEI. CDR3 protein: CASSATGTEREQYF. CDR3 bases: TGTGCCAGCAGCGCTACCGGGACAGAACGGGAGCAGTACTTC.

In this sample, this clonotype turned up a few times. Without the conserved terminal phenylalanine or tryptophan, this CDR3 likely stems from a read error. The DNA is left out, because the CDR3 cannot be placed on it with certainty; the CDR3 is given as TCRdb lists it. This sequence joins TRBV7-3 and TRBJ2-3; TRBD2, as called in the table, went unchecked against the DNA. The CDR3 is 12 residues long, counting both termini. Germline V gives CDR1 SGHTA, CDR2 FQGTGA. The CDR3 sequence is CASSSGTSGRKR.

On this clonotype itself: The junction departs from the called germline gene at one end, perhaps through a read error. The rearrangement joins TRBV11-2 to TRBJ2-2, with D maybe TRBD2 (5 bases). This CDR3 contains 15 residues. Germline V gives CDR1 SGHAT, CDR2 FQNNGV. The CDR3 reads CASSLGSANTGEPFF. CDR3 DNA: TGTGCCAGCAGCTTAGGCAGTGCGAACACCGGGGAGCCGTTTTTT.

The chain has TRBV30 and TRBJ2-7; D is undetermined. The V end lost 0 bases, the J end lost 0 bases, and 6 bases lay between the germline ends. Germline lookup yields CDR1 GTSNPN and CDR2 SVGIG (reference sequence). The CDR3 is made up of 13 amino acids. Here the CDR3 DNA reads TGTGCCTGGAGTGTGGGCGACTCCTACGAGCAGTACTTC. Its translation is CAWSVGDSYEQYF.

This clonotype has ten or more counts. The chain combines TRBV14 with TRBJ1-4; D is ambiguous. The CDR3 length is 16 residues. The V end lost 3 bases, the J end lost 0 bases, and 11 bases lay between the germline ends. Germline V gene lookup returns CDR1 SGHDN and CDR2 FVKESK. The CDR3 here is CASSQIDHPTNEKLFF. CDR3 nucleotide sequence: TGTGCCAGCAGCCAGATAGACCATCCAACTAATGAAAAACTGTTTTTT.

This clonotype was recorded at least ten times. This chain links TRBV6-5 with TRBJ1-3, with TRBD1 identical over 8 bases. The CDR3 sequence is 14 residues long. Germline lookup yields CDR1 MNHEY and CDR2 SVGAGI. J gave up 6 bases and V 5 bases, and 6 bases lay outside the gene matches. CDR3 nucleotide sequence: TGTGCCAGCAGTAGGACAGGGCTCGAAAACACCATATATTTT. It encodes CASSRTGLENTIYF.

This clonotype was seen a few times. The J gene is TRBJ1-1, the V gene TRBV30; D may be TRBD1 (6 bases). This CDR3 contains 14 residues. V was trimmed by 3 bases and J by 4 bases, leaving 15 bases between them. Germline loops: CDR1 GTSNPN, CDR2 SVGIG (reference sequence). For the CDR3, the DNA is TGTGCCTGGAGACGGCGGGGGGCGGGCACTGAAGCTTTCTTT. This codes for CAWRRRGAGTEAFF.

The V and J genes are TRBV5-1 and TRBJ1-5; 7 bases are a match to TRBD1. This CDR3 comprises 11 residues. V shed 9 bases and J 5 bases; nucleotides not matched to a gene: 2. Looked up from germline, CDR1 is SGHRS and CDR2 is YFSETQ. The CDR3 bases are TGCGCCACCCAGGGGGATCAGCCCCAGCATTTT. This translates into CATQGDQPQHF.

The rearrangement links TRBV4-1 to TRBJ1-1; tentatively, D is TRBD1 (5 bases). V lost 0 bases, J lost 3 bases, and 17 bases lay in between. This CDR3 has 17 residues. The germline V gene encodes CDR1 MGHRA and CDR2 YSYEKL. Written as DNA, the CDR3 is TGCGCCAGCAGCCAAGAATCGCAGGGCTTTTGGGACACTGAAGCTTTCTTT. Translating gives CASSQESQGFWDTEAFF.

The J gene is TRBJ1-5, the V gene TRBV20-1; the D gene is possibly TRBD1 (5 bases). Germline lookup yields CDR1 DFQATT and CDR2 SNEGSKA (reference sequence). The CDR3 length is 13 residues. Trimming took 1 base from V and 6 from J, leaving 10 bases between them. CDR3 sequence reads: CSARGGSVQPQHF. As DNA, the CDR3 is TGCAGTGCTAGAGGGGGCTCAGTTCAGCCCCAGCATTTT.

The sample holds many counts of this clonotype. This chain uses TRBV5-1 with TRBJ1-2, with D uncertain. Germline V gene sequence: CDR1 SGHRS, CDR2 YFSETQ. Trimming removed 0 bases from V and 7 bases from J, with 10 bases in between. The CDR3 runs to 13 residues. DNA of the CDR3: TGCGCCAGCAGCTTGGCCGTCGAGGGTGGCTACACCTTC. It codes for CASSLAVEGGYTF.

The V and J genes are TRBV12-3 or TRBV12-4 and TRBJ2-7, with 7 bases that match TRBD1. Germline trimming cut 5 bases from V and 0 bases from J; bases unmatched to any gene: 10. This CDR3 is built from 16 residues. The CDR3 protein is CASSRPTGKTSYEQYF. The CDR3, as DNA: TGTGCCAGCAGTCGCCCGACAGGGAAGACCTCCTACGAGCAGTACTTC.

This clonotype was recorded many times. The V gene is TRBV6-5, the J gene TRBJ1-2; 8 positions match TRBD1. The germline V gene encodes CDR1 MNHEY and CDR2 SVGAGI. The CDR3 contains 15 residues. The V segment lost 4 bases and the J segment 4 bases; nucleotides outside the gene matches: 8. CDR3 in amino acids: CASSFTSGGGYGYTF. The CDR3 DNA is TGTGCCAGCAGTTTCACCTCAGGGGGCGGCTATGGCTACACCTTC.